This T cell receptor beta chain was sequenced for a study of identifying expanded T cells in peripheral blood. The study's findings and limits: Variance in clone template counts between two-week samples significantly increased with total template count across all healthy donors.

This CDR3 has 16 residues. V was trimmed by 7 bases and J by 0 bases, leaving 13 bases between them. Looked up from germline, CDR1 is MNHNY and CDR2 is SVGAGI (reference sequence). Note on this clone: Its specificity is not known.

Generated by immunoSEQ multiplex PCR, the TCRdb table keeps only in-frame clones and is missing some. The profile covers 100,000 to 150,000 clones, with 75% to 90% appearing a single time and roughly 3.3% taken by the ten largest. This chain links TRBV6-6 with TRBJ1-6, with D perhaps TRBD1 (5 bases). The clonotype comes from a person aged 18 to 70 in good health. Source material: blood. CDR3 amino acids: CASTGRGSSYNSPLHF. CDR3 in DNA: TGTGCCAGCACCGGGAGGGGCAGCTCCTATAATTCACCCCTCCACTTT.